This T cell receptor (beta chain) was sequenced for a study of T cell changes during pregnancy in multiple sclerosis. Profiled with immunoSEQ multiplex PCR; TCRdb holds only in-frame clones, not every one. Counted here are some 120,000 clones, 90% to 98% occurring once; the ten biggest clones make up approximately 0.45%. The starting material was peripheral blood, obtained after pregnancy. The origin of this receptor is a female donor with multiple sclerosis, enrolled in a pregnancy study.

This chain's CDR3 is CASSLKTSGRRGYYEQYF. The CDR3 nucleotides read TGTGCCAGCAGCTTAAAGACTAGCGGGAGGAGGGGCTACTACGAGCAGTACTTC. The chain is built from TRBV7-3 and TRBJ2-7, with TRBD2 matching 13 bases. This CDR3 comprises 18 residues. Germline V gene sequence: CDR1 SGHTA, CDR2 FQGTGA. J gave up 3 bases and V 1 base, and 9 bases lay outside the gene matches.